These T cell receptor beta chains were read from a single sample in a study of T cell responses to AZD1222 COVID-19 vaccine. Here immunoSEQ multiplex PCR was the method, and the copy in TCRdb shows in-frame clones only, minus some. The sample gives about 150,000 clones, approximately 92% of which show up once; less than 3.5% is in the top ten. This specimen was peripheral blood, taken 28 days after the second AZD1222 dose. All receptors come from an adult who received the AZD1222 COVID-19 vaccine. CDR3s include the opening cysteine and the closing phenylalanine or tryptophan. A D gene is named only where the DNA matches it firmly. The size of a clone is reported for some rows only, either as once, few or many, or as a class for expanded clones.

CDR3nt | CDR3aa | len | v_gene | abundance | j_gene | d_gene
TGTGCCAGCAGCTGGGACAGCTCCTACGAGCAGTACTTC | CASSWDSSYEQYF | 13 | TRBV7-2 | NA | TRBJ2-7 | TRBD1
TGTGCCAGCAGTTACTCGACAGGGATCTACAATGAGCAGTTCTTC | CASSYSTGIYNEQFF | 15 | TRBV6-2/TRBV6-3 | once | TRBJ2-1 | TRBD1
TGTGCCAGCAGTCCCCCGTGGAGCAATCAGCCCCAGCATTTT | CASSPPWSNQPQHF | 14 | TRBV28 | NA | TRBJ1-5 | NA
TGTGCCAGCAGCCTTCAGTACGAGCAGTACTTC | CASSLQYEQYF | 11 | TRBV7-9 | NA | TRBJ2-7 | NA
TGCGCCAGCAGCTTGGGTAGCGGGAGGGATTTGGTATACAATGAGCAGTTCTTC | CASSLGSGRDLVYNEQFF | 18 | TRBV5-1 | few | TRBJ2-1 | TRBD2
TGTGCCAGCAGTAAGTGGGGGACCCTTTACGAAAAACTGTTTTTT | CASSKWGTLYEKLFF | 15 | TRBV28 | NA | TRBJ1-4 | NA
TGTGCCAGCAGCTTGGAGATTCACTCTGGAAACACCATATATTTT | CASSLEIHSGNTIYF | 15 | TRBV5-5 | NA | TRBJ1-3 | NA
TGCAGCGTAGTCTTCTGGGGACAAAGCTCCTACGAGCAGTACTTC | CSVVFWGQSSYEQYF | 15 | TRBV29-1 | NA | TRBJ2-7 | NA
TGCAGTGCTAGTTTGGCGGGAGGCCACCTGTTCTTC | CSASLAGGHLFF | 12 | TRBV20-1 | NA | TRBJ2-1 | TRBD2
TGCGCCAGCAGCTTGGACACTAGCGGGAGCAATGAGCAGTTCTTC | CASSLDTSGSNEQFF | 15 | TRBV5-1 | NA | TRBJ2-1 | TRBD2
TGTGCCAGCACCTTCCCAGGACAGGGTAGGCAAGAGACCCAGTACTTC | CASTFPGQGRQETQYF | 16 | TRBV28 | NA | TRBJ2-5 | TRBD1
TGTGCCAGCAGCTTAAAGGACGGGACCTACGAGCAGTACTTC | CASSLKDGTYEQYF | 14 | TRBV5-4 | NA | TRBJ2-7 | NA
TGTGCCAGCAGTTTGGGGCCGGGACAGGACTACTATGGCTACACCTTC | CASSLGPGQDYYGYTF | 16 | TRBV6-2/TRBV6-3 | NA | TRBJ1-2 | TRBD1
TGTGCTAGTTGCGGGGCGGAGGTCTACAATGAGCAGTTCTTC | CASCGAEVYNEQFF | 14 | TRBV12-5 | NA | TRBJ2-1 | NA
TGTGCCAGCAGTGACTTCGACGGCTACACCTTC | CASSDFDGYTF | 11 | TRBV6-2/TRBV6-3 | NA | TRBJ1-2 | NA
TGTGCCAGCAGCCAAAGGACTAGCGGCTACGAGCAGTACTTC | CASSQRTSGYEQYF | 14 | TRBV11-2 | NA | TRBJ2-7 | TRBD2
TGTGCCAGCAGCCAAGTAGCGGGAGGAGAGCAGTTCTTC | CASSQVAGGEQFF | 13 | TRBV3-1/TRBV3-2 | NA | TRBJ2-1 | TRBD2
TGTGCCAGCAGTTTAGAAGGGAACCACGAGCAGTACTTC | CASSLEGNHEQYF | 13 | TRBV28 | NA | TRBJ2-7 | NA
TGTGCCAGCAGTGAGGTCCCAGGGTATGGCTACACCTTC | CASSEVPGYGYTF | 13 | TRBV6-1 | once | TRBJ1-2 | NA
TGCGCCAGCAGCCCCGGGACTGGAGGCGGGGAGCTGTTTTTT | CASSPGTGGGELFF | 14 | TRBV5-1 | NA | TRBJ2-2 | NA
TGTGCCAGCAGCGTAGGCACAGGGACTAGCGGGAGGGGGCGAAACACCGGGGAGCTGTTTTTT | CASSVGTGTSGRGRNTGELFF | 21 | TRBV9 | NA | TRBJ2-2 | TRBD2
TGTGCCAGCAGCCAAGAATGGAGGACTAATGAAAAACTGTTTTTT | CASSQEWRTNEKLFF | 15 | TRBV4-2 | NA | TRBJ1-4 | NA
TGTGCCAGCAGGCCGGACGGTTCTGGAAACACCATATATTTT | CASRPDGSGNTIYF | 14 | TRBV27 | NA | TRBJ1-3 | NA
TGTGCCTGGAGTCCAGTCCGGACTTCGCGAAGCAATCAGCCCCAGCATTTT | CAWSPVRTSRSNQPQHF | 17 | TRBV30 | once | TRBJ1-5 | NA
TGTGCCAGCAGCGGGACAGGTTTCTTCCAGCCCCAGCATTTT | CASSGTGFFQPQHF | 14 | TRBV6-2/TRBV6-3 | NA | TRBJ1-5 | TRBD1
TGTGCCATCAACCTGGACAGGGGGGCCACTGAAGCTTTCTTT | CAINLDRGATEAFF | 14 | TRBV10-3 | NA | TRBJ1-1 | TRBD1
TGTGCCAGCAGTCCCCTCGGGAGCCACAATGAGCAGTTCTTC | CASSPLGSHNEQFF | 14 | TRBV6-6 | NA | TRBJ2-1 | NA
TGTGCCAGCAGTGACGGTGCAGCCCTGGGTTCTGGGGCCAACGTCCTGACTTTC | CASSDGAALGSGANVLTF | 18 | TRBV6-4 | NA | TRBJ2-6 | NA
TGCAGCACCGGGACTACCTACGAGCAGTACTTC | CSTGTTYEQYF | 11 | TRBV29-1 | NA | TRBJ2-7 | TRBD2
TGTGCCAGCAGCTTAGAGAGGGGTCAGCCCCAGCATTTT | CASSLERGQPQHF | 13 | TRBV7-9 | NA | TRBJ1-5 | NA
TGTGCCAGCTCACCACGCGGGTCAGCGGGAGGGAGCACAGATACGCAGTATTTT | CASSPRGSAGGSTDTQYF | 18 | TRBV18 | NA | TRBJ2-3 | TRBD2
TGTGCCAGCTCGCTCTTAGAGGGACAGAATCAGCCCCAGCATTTT | CASSLLEGQNQPQHF | 15 | TRBV18 | once | TRBJ1-5 | TRBD1
TGTGCCAGCAGCCTCCAAGCTGCTGGAATCACTGAAGCTTTCTTT | CASSLQAAGITEAFF | 15 | TRBV9 | once | TRBJ1-1 | NA
TGTGCCAGCAGCTTGGCTGTTTCACCCCTCCACTTT | CASSLAVSPLHF | 12 | TRBV5-6 | once | TRBJ1-6 | NA
TGTGCCACCAGTGATTTCGGGCCTAGAGGTCCTGGCGATGAAAAACTGTTTTTT | CATSDFGPRGPGDEKLFF | 18 | TRBV24-1 | NA | TRBJ1-4 | NA
TGTGCCAGTAGTCCCCTGGAAGGGCCTGAAGCTTTCTTT | CASSPLEGPEAFF | 13 | TRBV19 | NA | TRBJ1-1 | NA
TGTGCCAGCAGCTTTTCAGGGATTAATTCACCCCTCCACTTT | CASSFSGINSPLHF | 14 | TRBV5-4 | few | TRBJ1-6 | NA